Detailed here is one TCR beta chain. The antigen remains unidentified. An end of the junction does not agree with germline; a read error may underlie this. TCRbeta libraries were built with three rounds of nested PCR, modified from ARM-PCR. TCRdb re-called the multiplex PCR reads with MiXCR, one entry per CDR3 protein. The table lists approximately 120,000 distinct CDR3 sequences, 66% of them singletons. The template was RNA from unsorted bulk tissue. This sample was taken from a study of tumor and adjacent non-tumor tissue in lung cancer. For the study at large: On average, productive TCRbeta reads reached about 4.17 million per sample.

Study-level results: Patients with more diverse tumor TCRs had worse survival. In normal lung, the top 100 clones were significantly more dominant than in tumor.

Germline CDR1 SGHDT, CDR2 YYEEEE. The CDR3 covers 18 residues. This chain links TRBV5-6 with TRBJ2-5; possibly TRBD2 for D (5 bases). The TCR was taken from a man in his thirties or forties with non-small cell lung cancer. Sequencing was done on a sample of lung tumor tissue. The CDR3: CASSLDPAGFRASETQYF. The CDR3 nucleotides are TGCGCCAGCAGCTTGGACCCGGCGGGTTTTCGAGCCTCGGAGACCCAGTACTTC.